This record concerns one T cell receptor (beta chain) sequence. Its antigen is not identified. These data originate in a study of cytomegalovirus exposure and HLA in healthy donors. Findings and caveats of the study: Data from an earlier analysis indicated that most TCR beta V segments were productive either about 90% or about 30% of the time. TCR beta sequences reportedly predicted the HLA-A and HLA-B alleles of most subjects accurately.

Primers: 60 Vbeta forward and 13 Jbeta reverse. The protocol was immunoSEQ multiplex PCR, while the TCRdb copy is restricted to in-frame clones and leaves out a portion. This sample's clone table lists about 51,000 clones. Germline V CDR1 and CDR2: SGHTA, FQGNSA. V shed 1 base, J shed 4 bases, and the junction held 5 bases outside the gene matches. The CDR3 is 16 residues long. The receptor was derived from a female donor in good health and CMV-seronegative. The rearrangement uses TRBV7-2 and TRBJ2-1; 9 nucleotides align to TRBD2. The sequenced material came from PBMCs. As DNA, the CDR3 is TGTGCCAGCAGCTTAGGTGGTAGCGGGGGATACAATGAGCAGTTCTTC. It is translated as CASSLGGSGGYNEQFF.